A single sample gave rise to the 31 T cell receptor beta chains below, sequenced in a study of CD8+ T cells in alopecia areata. Extracted RNA was reverse transcribed into cDNA, the sequencing template. Clones were sequenced by immunoSEQ multiplex PCR, and TCRdb holds only the in-frame ones, with some missing. The table records approximately 210,000 clones, over 60% of them present only once. Treatment described: oral pan-JAK inhibitor, 5-10 mg twice daily. The specimen was CD4+ T cells sorted from blood, collected at approximately week 44, from a patient treated with tofacitinib. These receptors originate from a human donor with alopecia areata.

V is TRBV11-3 and J is TRBJ2-4; D perhaps matches TRBD2 (6 bases). The CDR3 has 15 residues. CDR1 and CDR2 (germline): SGHNT, YENEEA. Trimming shortened V by 5 bases and J by 3 bases, and 14 bases separated the two germline ends. The DNA for the CDR3 is TGTGCCAGCAGCGAAAAGCGGGTGGTCAAAAACATTCAGTACTTC. Translating gives CASSEKRVVKNIQYF.

V and J are TRBV5-6 and TRBJ1-1; D is possibly TRBD1 (6 bases). The CDR3 spans 12 residues. Deletions cut 7 bases from V and 11 bases from J, with 18 bases between. Looked up from germline, CDR1 is SGHDT and CDR2 is YYEEEE. The CDR3 loop reads CASEGQSRVAFF. The CDR3 DNA sequence: TGTGCCAGCGAAGGACAGAGCCGTGTTGCTTTCTTT.

V and J are TRBV29-1 and TRBJ1-6, with a tentative D call TRBD1 (5 bases). Trimming shortened V by 4 bases and J by 10 bases, and 8 bases separated the two germline ends. This CDR3 has 11 amino acids. The V gene's germline CDR1 is SQVTM and CDR2 ANQGSEA. This chain's CDR3 is CSVGGESPLHF. CDR3 sequence (DNA): TGCAGCGTTGGGGGGGAGTCACCCCTCCACTTT.

This clone was seen more than once but under ten times. The rearrangement uses TRBV5-1 and TRBJ2-7; tentatively, D is TRBD1 or TRBD2 (6 bases each). V gave up 5 bases and J gave up 3 bases, with 18 bases separating them. This CDR3 region has 15 residues. The germline V gene encodes CDR1 SGHRS and CDR2 YFSETQ. CDR3 nucleotide sequence: TGCGCCAGCAGAGAGGGGGGATCCAGTGTCTACGAGCAGTACTTC. It specifies CASREGGSSVYEQYF.

A few counts support this clone. Other DNA sequences in this specimen translate into the identical CDR3. The chain joins TRBV29-1 to TRBJ1-1, with 7 bases identical to TRBD1. The CDR3 sequence is 10 residues long. CDR1 and CDR2 from the germline V gene are SQVTM and ANQGSEA. V shed 7 bases and J 7 bases; nucleotides not matched to a gene: 3. For the CDR3, the DNA is TGCAGCGCTAGGGACAGTGAAGCTTTCTTT. Translated, it gives CSARDSEAFF.

V and J are TRBV25-1 and TRBJ1-2; D might be TRBD1 (5 bases). The CDR3 is 12 residues long. V lost 1 base and J 5 bases, leaving 5 bases between the germline ends. Germline CDR1 and CDR2: MGHDK and SYGVNS. CDR3 protein: CASSEWGYGYTF. CDR3 in DNA: TGTGCCAGCAGTGAATGGGGGTATGGCTACACCTTC.

This clone has more than one count but fewer than ten. The chain recombines TRBV9 with TRBJ2-7; 7 nucleotides line up with TRBD1. Germline-derived CDR1 and CDR2 are SGDLS and YYNGEE. The CDR3 sequence is 15 residues long. J lost 5 bases, V lost 0 bases, and 8 bases had no gene match. The chain's CDR3 is CASSVATGKGDEQYF. In DNA form, the CDR3 reads TGTGCCAGCAGCGTAGCGACAGGGAAGGGGGACGAGCAGTACTTC.

V is TRBV4-3 and J is TRBJ2-1; a weak D match, TRBD2 (5 bases). This CDR3 contains 17 residues. Deletions cut 0 bases from V and 3 bases from J, with 15 bases between. In germline, CDR1 is LGHNA, CDR2 YSLEER. Written as DNA, the CDR3 is TGCGCCAGCAGCCAAGATCTAACTAGACCCCACTACAATGAGCAGTTCTTC. The encoded protein is CASSQDLTRPHYNEQFF.

The CDR3 reads CASSRTGTPGVEPQHF. DNA for the CDR3: TGTGCCAGCAGCAGAACCGGGACACCCGGGGTTGAGCCCCAGCATTTT. The chain joins TRBV9 to TRBJ1-5, with a tentative D call TRBD1 (6 bases). This CDR3 region has 16 residues. The V gene lost 4 bases and the J gene lost 8 bases, with 22 bases spanning the gap. Germline V CDR1 and CDR2: SGDLS, YYNGEE.

The table lists this clone with a few counts. The chain combines TRBV29-1 with TRBJ2-1; D is unresolved. The CDR3 length is 12 residues. Germline CDR1 is SQVTM and CDR2 is ANQGSEA. V lost 7 bases and J 9 bases, leaving 16 bases between the germline ends. Here the CDR3 reads CSGGLGSGEQFF. CDR3 DNA sequence: TGCAGCGGGGGTCTAGGGTCGGGTGAGCAGTTCTTC.

The chain is built from TRBV9 and TRBJ1-5, with 9 bases identical to TRBD1. This CDR3 is 14 amino acids long. Germline CDR1 is SGDLS and CDR2 is YYNGEE. After removal of 5 bases from V and 7 bases from J, the junction contained 7 bases not matched to a gene. CDR3 sequence reads: CASSRTGEMQPQHF. The CDR3 DNA reads as TGTGCCAGCAGTCGGACAGGGGAGATGCAGCCCCAGCATTTT.

The rearrangement links TRBV5-6 to TRBJ1-2; D ambiguous. The CDR3 sequence is 16 residues long. The V end was cut by 1 base, the J end by 6 bases, with 19 bases between. Germline CDR1 reads SGHDT; CDR2 reads YYEEEE. The CDR3 loop is CASSLWSVRIHDGYTF. For the CDR3, the DNA is TGTGCCAGCAGCTTGTGGTCGGTCAGGATACATGATGGCTACACCTTC.

The chain recombines TRBV30 with TRBJ2-7; 7 positions match TRBD2. The CDR3 extends over 14 amino acids. Germline trimming cut 2 bases from V and 0 bases from J; bases unmatched to any gene: 4. Germline V CDR1 and CDR2: GTSNPN, SVGIG (reference sequence). The CDR3 protein is CAWSTLAASYEQYF. The CDR3, as DNA: TGTGCCTGGAGTACCCTAGCGGCCTCCTACGAGCAGTACTTC.

This chain uses TRBV29-1 with TRBJ1-4; unclear D gene. V was trimmed by 4 bases and J by 7 bases, leaving 13 bases between them. Germline V gene lookup returns CDR1 SQVTM and CDR2 ANQGSEA. CDR3 length: 13 residues. The CDR3 DNA is TGCAGCGTTGTACGGCAGTTAGGTGAAAAACTGTTTTTT. Its protein is CSVVRQLGEKLFF. Full variable domain (rest looked up from reference TRBV29-1 and TRBJ1-4): SAVISQKPSRDICQRGTSLTIQCQVDSQVTMMFWYRQQPGQSLTLIATANQGSEATYESGFVIDKFPISRPNLTFSTLTVSNMSPEDSSIYLCSVVRQLGEKLFFGSGTQLSVL.

The chain carries TRBV29-1 and TRBJ1-1; tentatively, D is TRBD1 (5 bases). CDR1 SQVTM and CDR2 ANQGSEA come from the germline V gene. This CDR3 has 13 residues. Between the trimmed V and J ends, which lost 7 bases and 0 bases, there was a span of 12 bases. CDR3 in amino acids: CSATGRLNTEAFF. The CDR3 nucleotides are TGCAGCGCCACGGGGCGTCTGAACACTGAAGCTTTCTTT. The whole variable domain, filled in from reference TRBV29-1 and TRBJ1-1, reads SAVISQKPSRDICQRGTSLTIQCQVDSQVTMMFWYRQQPGQSLTLIATANQGSEATYESGFVIDKFPISRPNLTFSTLTVSNMSPEDSSIYLCSATGRLNTEAFFGQGTRLTVV.

V usage is TRBV12-5 and J usage is TRBJ1-4; D might be TRBD1 (6 bases). The CDR3 spans 13 residues. Trimming took 0 bases from V and 7 from J, leaving 6 bases between them. Germline values: CDR1 LGHNT, CDR2 FRNRAP. The CDR3 nucleotides are TGTGCTAGTGGTTTGGTACAGGGTGAAAAACTGTTTTTT. It translates to CASGLVQGEKLFF.

The genes are TRBV5-1 and TRBJ2-7; TRBD1 might be the D (6 bases). The CDR3 has 20 residues. V lost 2 bases, J lost 3 bases, and 30 bases lay in between. CDR1 and CDR2 (germline): SGHRS, YFSETQ. As DNA, the CDR3 is TGCGCCAGCAGCTTAACTACGGGACAAAAAACCCCCAACAATCTCTACGAGCAGTACTTC. Translated: CASSLTTGQKTPNNLYEQYF. Full variable domain (missing parts from reference TRBV5-1 and TRBJ2-7): KAGVTQTPRYLIKTRGQQVTLSCSPISGHRSVSWYQQTPGQGLQFLFEYFSETQRNKGNFPGRFSGRQFSNSRSEMNVSTLELGDSALYLCASSLTTGQKTPNNLYEQYFGPGTRLTVT.

Regarding this clone: Other DNA sequences in the sample encode the same CDR3. The CDR3 sequence is CASSLGMNTEAFF. CDR3 nucleotides: TGCGCCAGCAGCTTGGGGATGAACACTGAAGCTTTCTTT. The gene calls are TRBV5-1 and TRBJ1-1; no firm D call. The CDR3 is made up of 13 amino acids. Trimming took off 0 bases at V and 0 bases at J, with 3 bases between the two ends. CDR1 and CDR2 from the germline V gene are SGHRS and YFSETQ.

The chain has TRBV11-2 and TRBJ2-3, with TRBD2 matching over 10 bases. Per the germline V gene, CDR1 is SGHAT and CDR2 is FQNNGV. The CDR3 has 17 residues. V was pared by 4 bases and J by 3 bases, with 10 bases of the junction left unmatched. The CDR3 nucleotides are TGTGCCAGCAGCTCACTACTAGCGGGGCTTATGACAGATACGCAGTATTTT. It specifies CASSSLLAGLMTDTQYF.

The chain recombines TRBV5-1 with TRBJ1-4, with 9 bases identical to TRBD1. With 2 bases clipped from V and 6 bases from J, the junction kept 5 bases outside the gene matches. The CDR3 spans 15 residues. The germline gives CDR1 SGHRS, CDR2 YFSETQ. In DNA, the CDR3 is TGCGCCAGCAGCTTACAGGGGGCTGGAGATGAAAAACTGTTTTTT. Translated: CASSLQGAGDEKLFF.

This clone was seen only a few times. The chain employs TRBV6-1 and TRBJ2-2; D is ambiguous. This CDR3 is built from 12 residues. V was cut by 5 bases and J by 0 bases, with 1 base left in between. Germline CDR1 and CDR2: MNHNS and SASEGT. The DNA for the CDR3 is TGTGCCAGCAGTACGAACACCGGGGAGCTGTTTTTT. The encoded protein is CASSTNTGELFF.

The V gene is TRBV2, the J gene TRBJ2-7, with TRBD1 matching 10 bases. Germline V gives CDR1 SNHLY, CDR2 FYNNEI. The CDR3 length is 15 residues. The junction had 6 bases not matched to a gene; V was cut back by 5 bases and J by 2 bases. CDR3 region: CASSYGQGDPYEQYF. The CDR3 DNA reads TGTGCCAGCAGTTATGGACAGGGGGATCCCTACGAGCAGTACTTC.

The chain carries TRBV5-1 and TRBJ1-6; no clear D gene. This CDR3 is built from 17 residues. The germline CDR1 and CDR2 sequences are SGHRS and YFSETQ. The ends were cut back, 2 bases at V and 0 bases at J, with 12 bases in the middle. The CDR3 loop reads CASSFNGRSSYNSPLHF. CDR3 DNA: TGCGCCAGCAGCTTCAACGGAAGGAGCTCCTATAATTCACCCCTCCACTTT.

This clone was counted between two and nine times. The chain employs TRBV7-2 and TRBJ2-2; the match to TRBD1 covers 8 bases. This CDR3 has 16 residues. Germline V gives CDR1 SGHTA, CDR2 FQGNSA. The V segment lost 5 bases and the J segment 3 bases; nucleotides outside the gene matches: 8. CDR3 in DNA: TGTGCCAGCAGCGCGACAGGGGTAGAGTACACCGGGGAGCTGTTTTTT. Amino acids: CASSATGVEYTGELFF.

This clone was seen only a few times. The chain recombines TRBV7-2 with TRBJ1-5; 7 positions agree with TRBD1. The CDR3 covers 15 residues. Per germline, CDR1 SGHTA and CDR2 FQGNSA. The ends lost 1 base at V and 4 bases at J; junction bases unmatched: 4. The DNA for the CDR3 is TGTGCCAGCAGCTTAGACGGGACAGCGAATCAGCCCCAGCATTTT. Translated: CASSLDGTANQPQHF.

This rearrangement joins TRBV19 to TRBJ1-1; 7 bases match TRBD1. From germline, CDR1 is LNHDA and CDR2 SQIVND (reference sequence). The J segment lost 4 bases and the V segment lost 3 bases, leaving 2 bases of the junction unmatched. The CDR3 length is 13 residues. CDR3 region: CASSIPGGTEAFF. CDR3 in DNA: TGTGCCAGTAGTATTCCAGGGGGCACTGAAGCTTTCTTT.

The rearrangement links TRBV5-1 to TRBJ1-4, with 8 bases lining up with TRBD1. The germline V gene has CDR1 SGHRS and CDR2 YFSETQ. This CDR3 comprises 16 residues. The trim removed 1 base at V and 8 bases at J, leaving 10 bases unmatched. CDR3: CASSLMGTGGSEKLFF. DNA of the CDR3: TGCGCCAGCAGCTTGATGGGGACAGGAGGCTCCGAAAAACTGTTTTTT.

The table lists this clone with a few counts. The chain carries TRBV7-9 and TRBJ1-2, with 7 bases identical to TRBD1. V was clipped by 6 bases and J by 5 bases; unmatched bases: 9. The length of the CDR3 is 14 residues. Germline V CDR1 and CDR2: SEHNR, FQNEAQ (reference sequence). The CDR3 DNA reads TGTGCCAGCAGTTCTACAGGGGTGGAGTATGGCTACACCTTC. Translated: CASSSTGVEYGYTF.

V and J are TRBV29-1 and TRBJ1-1; D may be TRBD1 (5 bases). Trimming took off 6 bases at V and 5 bases at J, with 13 bases between the two ends. CDR1 is SQVTM and CDR2 is ANQGSEA in the germline V gene. This CDR3 spans 12 amino acids. For the CDR3, the DNA is TGCAGCGTCGCAGGGACGGGGACTGAAGCTTTCTTT. It translates to CSVAGTGTEAFF.

V usage is TRBV4-3 and J usage is TRBJ2-6; D not resolved. This CDR3 spans 16 amino acids. The V and J ends lost 3 bases and 0 bases respectively, with 9 bases between them. Germline CDR1 and CDR2: LGHNA and YSLEER. The CDR3 coding sequence is TGCGCCAGCAGCCATACTGGCTTCTCTGGGGCCAACGTCCTGACTTTC. It specifies CASSHTGFSGANVLTF.

The chain links TRBV6-1 to TRBJ1-3; TRBD1 matches 7 bases. The CDR3 loop spans 13 amino acids. Germline loops: CDR1 MNHNS, CDR2 SASEGT. Trimming took 7 bases from V and 4 from J; bases not matched to a gene: 4. The CDR3 reads CASTLGQGNTIYF. CDR3 nucleotides: TGTGCCAGCACCTTGGGACAGGGAAACACCATATATTTT.